This TCR beta chain was documented in a study of response to subunit inactivated influenza vaccine. Per the germline V gene, CDR1 is SNHLY and CDR2 is FYNNEI. V shed 9 bases and J 3 bases; nucleotides not matched to a gene: 7. CDR3 length: 14 amino acids. TCRdb recomputed calls from the RT-PCR reads with MiXCR, one row per CDR3 protein. The table lists roughly 540,000 distinct CDR3 sequences, less than 25% of them singletons. The same sample was also used in a study of T cells expressing NK-cell markers. That report adds: Template switching by 5'RACE with UMIs generated the TCR beta cDNA. Seven donors tested HCMV-seropositive and one tested seronegative among the eight sequenced. For about 6 donors, the dominant NKG2C+ clonotypes made up about 1.0-7.5% of their CD8+ T cells. These same clonotypes (in several donors) also led the CD3+CD56-NKG2C+ fraction.

The specimen comprised CD4+ T cells sorted from PBMCs, sampled 12 days after vaccination. The chain uses TRBV2 and TRBJ1-5; 8 positions match TRBD1. The source of this sequence is a man aged 45-60 years who received an inactivated influenza vaccine. The CDR3 region is CARRDRGNNQPQHF. In nucleotides, the CDR3 is TGTGCCAGAAGAGACAGGGGTAACAATCAGCCCCAGCATTTT.